This T cell receptor beta chain was recovered during a study of CD8 T cells in ankylosing spondylitis. General observations from the study: About 8 highly homologous variants made up a TCR beta motif, and this motif appeared characteristic of ankylosing spondylitis blood. Disease-linked clones reportedly showed significant enrichment in matched ankylosing spondylitis synovial fluid.

It was by quantitative 5'-RACE with molecular barcodes that TCR beta libraries were made. TCRdb fed the 5' RACE reads into MiXCR, producing one record per CDR3 protein. The sample includes about 96,000 distinct CDR3 sequences, roughly 27% seen only once; the top ten take around three fifths. Concerning this clonotype: As yet, its antigen is unknown.

The sample was blood, either unsorted or a sorted T cell fraction (not recorded which). This clonotype originated in a male donor with ankylosing spondylitis or in good health (not recorded which).

The CDR3 DNA reads TGTGCCAGCAGTTACTCGGGGACTAGTGGGAATGAGCAGTTCTTC. Amino acid sequence: CASSYSGTSGNEQFF. This rearrangement joins TRBV6-5 to TRBJ2-1; the match to TRBD2 covers 8 bases. CDR3 length: 15 residues. Trimming took 0 bases from V and 7 from J; bases not matched to a gene: 5. Germline CDR1 MNHEY, CDR2 SVGAGI.